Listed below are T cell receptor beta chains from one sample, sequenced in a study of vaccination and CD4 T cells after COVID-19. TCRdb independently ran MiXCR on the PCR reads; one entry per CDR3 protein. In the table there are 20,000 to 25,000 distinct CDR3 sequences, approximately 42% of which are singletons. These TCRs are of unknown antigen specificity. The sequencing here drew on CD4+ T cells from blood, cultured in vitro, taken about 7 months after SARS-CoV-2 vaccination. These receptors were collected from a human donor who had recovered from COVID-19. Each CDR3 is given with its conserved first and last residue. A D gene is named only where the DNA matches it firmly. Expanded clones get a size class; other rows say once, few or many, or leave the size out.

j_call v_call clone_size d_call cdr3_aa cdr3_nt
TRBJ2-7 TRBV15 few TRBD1 CATSRGEGANEQYF TGTGCCACCAGCAGAGGTGAGGGGGCTAACGAGCAGTACTTC
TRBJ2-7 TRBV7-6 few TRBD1 CASSPRDREIYEQYF TGTGCCAGCAGCCCGAGGGACAGAGAAATCTACGAGCAGTACTTC
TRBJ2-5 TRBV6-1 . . CASSPNGYQETQYF TGTGCCAGCAGTCCTAACGGGTACCAAGAGACCCAGTACTTC
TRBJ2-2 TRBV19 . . CASSLGGGTTGELFF TGTGCCAGTAGTTTAGGCGGTGGGACCACCGGGGAGCTGTTTTTT
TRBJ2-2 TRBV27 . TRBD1 CASSSVTGWTGELFF TGTGCCAGCAGTTCCGTGACAGGGTGGACCGGGGAGCTGTTTTTT
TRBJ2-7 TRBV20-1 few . CSARANLPYEQYF TGCAGTGCGCGGGCCAACCTACCATACGAGCAGTACTTC
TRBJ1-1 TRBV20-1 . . CSARDLTGAEAFF TGCAGTGCTAGAGACCTGACAGGCGCTGAAGCTTTCTTT
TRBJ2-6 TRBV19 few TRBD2 CASSSKGLASGANVLTF TGTGCCAGTAGTAGCAAAGGACTAGCGTCTGGGGCCAACGTCCTGACTTTC
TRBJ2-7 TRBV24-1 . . CATSDRGQLDSYGQYF TGTGCCACCAGTGACCGAGGACAGTTGGACTCCTACGGGCAGTACTTC
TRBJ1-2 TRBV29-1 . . CSGAGDPNYGYTF TGCAGCGGAGCGGGGGATCCCAACTATGGCTACACCTTC
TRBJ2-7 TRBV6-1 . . CASSELKTASREQYF TGTGCCAGCAGTGAATTGAAGACAGCTAGTCGCGAGCAGTACTTC
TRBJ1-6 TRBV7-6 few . CASSLAGQRNSPLHF TGTGCCAGCAGCTTAGCCGGACAGAGGAATTCACCCCTCCACTTT
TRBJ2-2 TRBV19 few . CASLRGSNTGELFF TGTGCCAGTTTACGGGGGTCGAACACCGGGGAGCTGTTTTTT
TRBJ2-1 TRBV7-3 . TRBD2 CASHYPGLAGPSSYNEQFF TGTGCCAGCCATTATCCGGGACTAGCGGGACCTAGCTCCTACAATGAGCAGTTCTTC
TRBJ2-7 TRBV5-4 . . CASSTLFGGWGEQYF TGTGCCAGCAGCACGCTATTTGGGGGATGGGGTGAGCAGTACTTC
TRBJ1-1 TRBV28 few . CASSFSGQTNTEAFF TGTGCCAGCAGCTTCTCCGGGCAGACGAACACTGAAGCTTTCTTT
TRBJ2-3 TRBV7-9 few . CASSLGLSYTDTQYF TGTGCCAGCAGCTTAGGGCTCAGCTACACAGATACGCAGTATTTT